The clone carrying this T cell receptor (beta chain) has just a few counts. This sample is drawn from a study of blood T cell repertoires in COVID-19. Germline lookup yields CDR1 SGHNT and CDR2 YYREEE (reference sequence). V dropped 1 base and J dropped 8 bases, with 13 bases sitting between them. The CDR3 covers 15 residues. Original methodology: Estimates of nucleated cell counts were drawn from the amplification of reference gene primers. Using immunoSEQ multiplex PCR, the repertoire was profiled, and TCRdb retains in-frame clones only, with some absent. V and J calls and clone size are as listed in that table; D and trimming were resolved from the DNA. The sample contains 300,000 to 400,000 clones, 89% of which appear only once.

Sample: PBMCs or T cells enriched from blood (not recorded which). The rearrangement links TRBV5-4 to TRBJ1-6; unclear D gene. The receptor's source is a man in his sixties who had recovered from COVID-19. The CDR3 reads CASSLFEAVDSPLHF. In DNA, the CDR3 is TGTGCCAGCAGCTTGTTTGAGGCCGTAGATTCACCCCTCCACTTT.